This T cell receptor (beta chain) appears in the sequencing data of a study of cytomegalovirus exposure and HLA in healthy donors. Findings of the study overall: The investigators catalogued 164 TCR beta chains as cytomegalovirus-associated. High specificity and sensitivity for cytomegalovirus status were reported for the classifier.

Donors came from a validation cohort of approximately 110 subjects, distinct from the first 666-subject cohort. V lost 2 bases to trimming and J lost 2 bases, with 13 bases between them. The CDR3 runs 15 residues. The V gene's germline CDR1 is SGHTA and CDR2 FQGTGA. This clone has a handful of counts. Its antigen is not identified. Only in-frame clones appear in the TCRdb table, and some are missing; sequencing was by immunoSEQ multiplex PCR. The sample has approximately 160,000 clones, approximately 81% seen once; the top ten hold 10%. The TCR sequence derives from a man aged 25 to 40 in good health and CMV-seropositive. The chain uses TRBV7-3 and TRBJ2-7; D is perhaps TRBD2 (5 bases). The sample consisted of PBMCs. Written as DNA, the CDR3 is TGTGCCAGCAGCTTAGGTTCAGGAGGCACCTACGAGCAGTACTTC. This gives the protein CASSLGSGGTYEQYF.